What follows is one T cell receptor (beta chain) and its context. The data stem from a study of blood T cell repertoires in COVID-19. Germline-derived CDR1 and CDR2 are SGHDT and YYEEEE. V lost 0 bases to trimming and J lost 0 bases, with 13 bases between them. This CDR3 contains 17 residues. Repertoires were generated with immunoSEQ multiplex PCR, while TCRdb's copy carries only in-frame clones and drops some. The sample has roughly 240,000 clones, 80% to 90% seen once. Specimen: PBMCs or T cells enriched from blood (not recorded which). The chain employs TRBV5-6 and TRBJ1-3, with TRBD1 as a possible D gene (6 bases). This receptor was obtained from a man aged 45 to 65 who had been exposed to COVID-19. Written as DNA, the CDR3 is TGTGCCAGCAGCTTGGCTCCGCGGACAGACTCTGGAAACACCATATATTTT. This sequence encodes CASSLAPRTDSGNTIYF. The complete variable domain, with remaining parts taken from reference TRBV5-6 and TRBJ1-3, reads DAGVTQSPTHLIKTRGQQVTLRCSPKSGHDTVSWYQQALGQGPQFIFQYYEEEERQRGNFPDRFSGHQFPNYSSELNVNALLLGDSALYLCASSLAPRTDSGNTIYFGEGSWLTVV.